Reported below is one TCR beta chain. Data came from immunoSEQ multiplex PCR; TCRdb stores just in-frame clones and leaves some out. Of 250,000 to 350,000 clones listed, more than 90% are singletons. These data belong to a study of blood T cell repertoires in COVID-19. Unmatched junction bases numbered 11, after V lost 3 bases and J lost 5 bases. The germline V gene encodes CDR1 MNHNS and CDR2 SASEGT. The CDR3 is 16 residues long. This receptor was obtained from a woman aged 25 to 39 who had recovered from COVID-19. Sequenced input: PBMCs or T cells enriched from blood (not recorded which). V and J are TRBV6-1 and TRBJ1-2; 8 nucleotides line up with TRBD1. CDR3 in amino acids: CASSDLPQTGVYGYTF. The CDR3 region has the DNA TGTGCCAGCAGTGACTTACCTCAGACAGGGGTTTATGGCTACACCTTC.